The 5 T cell receptor beta chains listed next were all sequenced from one sample in a study of CD8+ T cells in alopecia areata. Treatment meaning: oral pan-JAK inhibitor, 5-10 mg twice daily. Following extraction, RNA underwent reverse transcription to cDNA, which served as the sequencing template. The assay was immunoSEQ multiplex PCR, and TCRdb's table has in-frame clones only and misses some. The sample holds 200,000 to 250,000 clones; over 60% are singletons and the top ten take 4% to 5%. This specimen was CD4+ T cells sorted from blood, taken at week 4, from a patient treated with tofacitinib. Source of these receptors: a human donor with alopecia areata.

The rearrangement links TRBV6-1 to TRBJ1-6; possibly TRBD1 for D (6 bases). Germline assignment: CDR1 MNHNS and CDR2 SASEGT. With 7 bases removed from V and 7 bases from J, the gap between germline ends came to 14 bases. This CDR3 region has 14 residues. The DNA for the CDR3 is TGTGCCAGCACATGGGGGACACTAAATTCACCCCTCCACTTT. Amino acid sequence: CASTWGTLNSPLHF.

The rearrangement links TRBV6-5 to TRBJ1-2; 9 bases fit TRBD1. The trim removed 5 bases at V and 8 bases at J, leaving 3 bases unmatched. The CDR3 has 12 amino acids. The germline V gene has CDR1 MNHEY and CDR2 SVGAGI. CDR3 sequence reads: CASSRTGEGYTF. For the CDR3, the DNA is TGTGCCAGCAGTCGGACAGGGGAGGGCTACACCTTC.

As concerns this clone: This same CDR3 is encoded by further DNA sequences in the sample. The chain joins TRBV20-1 to TRBJ2-1, with unresolved D. Germline V CDR1 and CDR2: DFQATT, SNEGSKA (reference sequence). Trimming took 1 base from V and 8 from J, leaving 6 bases between them. The CDR3 has 11 residues. The CDR3 DNA reads as TGCAGTGCTAGAGGACTGGATGAGCAGTTCTTC. Its translation is CSARGLDEQFF.

The chain uses TRBV30 and TRBJ1-1; D unclear. The CDR3 loop spans 13 amino acids. Germline V gene lookup returns CDR1 GTSNPN and CDR2 SVGIG (reference sequence). Trimming removed 1 base at V and 5 bases at J, with 11 bases between. This CDR3 reads CAWSGHGSTEAFF. The CDR3 nucleotides are TGTGCCTGGAGTGGGCACGGGTCGACTGAAGCTTTCTTT.

This chain joins TRBV9 and TRBJ2-5; 8 nucleotides agree with TRBD2. CDR3 size: 16 residues. V trimming: 0 bases; J trimming: 2 bases; junction bases outside the gene matches: 6. Germline CDR1 and CDR2: SGDLS and YYNGEE. The CDR3 loop reads CASSVASAGVQETQYF. The CDR3 region has the DNA TGTGCCAGCAGCGTAGCCTCAGCGGGGGTGCAAGAGACCCAGTACTTC.